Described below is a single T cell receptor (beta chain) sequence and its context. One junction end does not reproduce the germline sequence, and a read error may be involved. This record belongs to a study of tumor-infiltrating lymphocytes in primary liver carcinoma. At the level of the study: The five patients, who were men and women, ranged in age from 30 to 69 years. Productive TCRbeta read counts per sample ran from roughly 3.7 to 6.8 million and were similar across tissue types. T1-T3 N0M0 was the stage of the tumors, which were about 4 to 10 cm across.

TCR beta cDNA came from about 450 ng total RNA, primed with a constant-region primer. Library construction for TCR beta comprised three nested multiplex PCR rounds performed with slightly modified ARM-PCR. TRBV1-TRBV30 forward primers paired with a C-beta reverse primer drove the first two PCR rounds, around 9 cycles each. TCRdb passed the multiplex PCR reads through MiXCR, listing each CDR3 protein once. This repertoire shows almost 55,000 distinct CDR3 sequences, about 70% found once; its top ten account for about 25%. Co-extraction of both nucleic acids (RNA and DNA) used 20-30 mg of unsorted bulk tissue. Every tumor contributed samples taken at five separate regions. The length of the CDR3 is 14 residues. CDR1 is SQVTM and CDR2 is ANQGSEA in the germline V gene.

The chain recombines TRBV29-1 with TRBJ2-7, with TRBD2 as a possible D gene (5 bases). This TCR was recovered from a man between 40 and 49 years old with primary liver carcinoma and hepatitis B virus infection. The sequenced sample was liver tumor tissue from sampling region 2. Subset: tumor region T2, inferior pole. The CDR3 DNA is TGCAGCGTTGGAGGGTCAACCACCTCCTACGAGCAGTATTTC. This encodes CSVGGSTTSYEQYF.